This is a list of T cell receptor beta chains from one sample in a study of blood T cell repertoires in COVID-19. The assay was immunoSEQ multiplex PCR, and TCRdb's table has in-frame clones only and misses some. Of more than 200,000 clones listed, around 86% are singletons. The sequencing sample was made of PBMCs or T cells enriched from blood (not recorded which). The receptor set was obtained from a man aged 25-40 years in a cohort exposed to, infected with or recovered from COVID-19 (not recorded which). The CDR3 runs from the conserved cysteine through the conserved F or W. Fields, in order: V gene, clone size, D gene, J gene, CDR3 protein, CDR3 DNA. D genes are given only for firm matches. The listing skips clone size in some rows; elsewhere it reads once, few, many or a size class.

v_call: TRBV11-1; clone_size: NA; d_call: NA; j_call: TRBJ1-2; cdr3_aa: CASSLALQGYDGYTF; cdr3_nt: TGTGCCAGCAGCTTAGCCCTACAGGGATATGATGGCTACACCTTC
v_call: TRBV28; clone_size: NA; d_call: NA; j_call: TRBJ1-5; cdr3_aa: CASSSNRERRNQPQHF; cdr3_nt: TGTGCCAGCAGTTCTAACAGGGAGAGAAGAAATCAGCCCCAGCATTTT
v_call: TRBV28; clone_size: few; d_call: NA; j_call: TRBJ2-1; cdr3_aa: CASSPPHRQSNEQFF; cdr3_nt: TGTGCCAGCAGCCCACCCCACAGGCAATCTAATGAGCAGTTCTTC
v_call: TRBV24-1; clone_size: NA; d_call: NA; j_call: TRBJ2-1; cdr3_aa: CATRGDEQFF; cdr3_nt: TGTGCCACAAGGGGCGATGAGCAGTTCTTC
v_call: TRBV3-1/TRBV3-2; clone_size: NA; d_call: NA; j_call: TRBJ2-7; cdr3_aa: CASSQALARGSYEQYF; cdr3_nt: TGTGCCAGCAGCCAAGCACTAGCCCGAGGTTCCTACGAGCAGTACTTC
v_call: TRBV11-2; clone_size: NA; d_call: TRBD2; j_call: TRBJ2-1; cdr3_aa: CASSLYWASGDYNEQFF; cdr3_nt: TGTGCCAGCAGCTTATATTGGGCTAGCGGGGACTACAATGAGCAGTTCTTC
v_call: TRBV18; clone_size: NA; d_call: NA; j_call: TRBJ1-2; cdr3_aa: CASSPGSAGVDGYTF; cdr3_nt: TGTGCCAGCTCACCAGGTTCGGCAGGGGTGGATGGCTACACCTTC
v_call: TRBV11-2; clone_size: NA; d_call: NA; j_call: TRBJ2-1; cdr3_aa: CASSLQYNEQFF; cdr3_nt: TGTGCCAGCAGCTTACAGTACAATGAGCAGTTCTTC
v_call: TRBV28; clone_size: NA; d_call: TRBD1; j_call: TRBJ1-1; cdr3_aa: CASSSIELDRGTEAFF; cdr3_nt: TGTGCCAGCAGTTCCATTGAGCTTGACAGGGGTACTGAAGCTTTCTTT
v_call: TRBV5-1; clone_size: NA; d_call: TRBD1; j_call: TRBJ2-3; cdr3_aa: CASSPETGGPADTQYF; cdr3_nt: TGCGCCAGCAGCCCCGAGACAGGGGGCCCGGCAGATACGCAGTATTTT
v_call: TRBV28; clone_size: NA; d_call: TRBD1; j_call: TRBJ1-6; cdr3_aa: CASSLGTGGILNSPLHF; cdr3_nt: TGTGCCAGCAGTTTAGGGACAGGGGGCATTTTGAATTCACCCCTCCACTTT
v_call: TRBV6-5; clone_size: NA; d_call: TRBD1; j_call: TRBJ2-5; cdr3_aa: CASSLTGRQTQYF; cdr3_nt: TGTGCCAGCAGTTTGACAGGGCGACAGACCCAGTACTTC
v_call: TRBV27; clone_size: NA; d_call: NA; j_call: TRBJ2-1; cdr3_aa: CASSPSSRDEQFF; cdr3_nt: TGTGCCAGCAGTCCCTCATCTCGCGATGAGCAGTTCTTC
v_call: TRBV19; clone_size: NA; d_call: TRBD1; j_call: TRBJ1-5; cdr3_aa: CASTLYAGGIDQPQHF; cdr3_nt: TGTGCCAGTACCCTATACGCAGGGGGCATAGATCAGCCCCAGCATTTT
v_call: TRBV24-1; clone_size: once; d_call: TRBD2; j_call: TRBJ2-2; cdr3_aa: CATSQAGVGTGELFF; cdr3_nt: TGTGCCACCAGTCAAGCGGGAGTGGGCACCGGGGAGCTGTTTTTT
v_call: TRBV28; clone_size: NA; d_call: NA; j_call: TRBJ1-4; cdr3_aa: CATLGGGANEKLFF; cdr3_nt: TGTGCCACCCTAGGGGGGGGCGCGAATGAAAAACTGTTTTTT
v_call: TRBV7-8; clone_size: NA; d_call: NA; j_call: TRBJ1-6; cdr3_aa: CASSLGGTRNSPLHF; cdr3_nt: TGTGCCAGCAGCTTAGGGGGGACAAGGAATTCACCCCTCCACTTT
v_call: TRBV28; clone_size: NA; d_call: NA; j_call: TRBJ1-6; cdr3_aa: CASSLFPRGGSPLHF; cdr3_nt: TGTGCCAGCAGTTTATTCCCGAGGGGGGGCTCACCCCTCCACTTT
v_call: TRBV28; clone_size: NA; d_call: TRBD2; j_call: TRBJ2-7; cdr3_aa: CASSPLGGLAGPQQYF; cdr3_nt: TGTGCCAGCAGTCCACTCGGGGGACTAGCGGGACCTCAGCAGTACTTC